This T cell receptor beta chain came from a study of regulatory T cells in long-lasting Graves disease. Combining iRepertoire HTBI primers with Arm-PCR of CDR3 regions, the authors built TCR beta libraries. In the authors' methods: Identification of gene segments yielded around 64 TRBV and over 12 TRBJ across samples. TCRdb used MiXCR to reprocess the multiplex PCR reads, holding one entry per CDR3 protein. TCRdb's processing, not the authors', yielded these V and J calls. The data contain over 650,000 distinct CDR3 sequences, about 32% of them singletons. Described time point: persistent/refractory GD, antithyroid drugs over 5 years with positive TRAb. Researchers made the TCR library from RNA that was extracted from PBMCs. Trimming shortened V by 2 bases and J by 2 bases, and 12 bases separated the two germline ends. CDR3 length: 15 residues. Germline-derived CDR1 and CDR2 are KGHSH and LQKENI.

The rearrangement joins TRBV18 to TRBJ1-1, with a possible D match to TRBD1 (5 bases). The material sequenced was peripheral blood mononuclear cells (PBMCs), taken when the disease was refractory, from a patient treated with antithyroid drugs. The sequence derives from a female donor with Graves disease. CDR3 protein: CASSPKTQGNTEAFF. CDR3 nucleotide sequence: TGTGCCAGCTCACCAAAGACCCAGGGTAACACTGAAGCTTTCTTT.